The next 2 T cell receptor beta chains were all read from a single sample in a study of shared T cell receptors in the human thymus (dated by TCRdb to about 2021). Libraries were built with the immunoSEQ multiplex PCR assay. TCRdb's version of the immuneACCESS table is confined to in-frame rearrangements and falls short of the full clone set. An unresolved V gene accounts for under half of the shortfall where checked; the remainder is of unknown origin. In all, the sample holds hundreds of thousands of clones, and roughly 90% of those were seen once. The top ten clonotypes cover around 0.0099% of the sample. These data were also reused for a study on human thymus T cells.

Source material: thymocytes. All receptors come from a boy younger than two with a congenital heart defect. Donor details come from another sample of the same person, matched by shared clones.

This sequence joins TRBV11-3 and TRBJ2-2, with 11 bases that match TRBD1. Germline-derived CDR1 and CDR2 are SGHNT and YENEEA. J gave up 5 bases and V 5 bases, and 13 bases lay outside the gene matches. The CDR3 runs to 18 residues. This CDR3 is CASSHGQGAIRGTGELFF. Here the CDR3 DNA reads TGTGCCAGCAGCCACGGACAGGGGGCCATACGGGGGACCGGGGAGCTGTTTTTT.

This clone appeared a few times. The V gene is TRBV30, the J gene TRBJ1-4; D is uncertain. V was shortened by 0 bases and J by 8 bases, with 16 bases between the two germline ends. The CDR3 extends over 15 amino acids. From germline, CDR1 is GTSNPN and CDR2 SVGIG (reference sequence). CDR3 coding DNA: TGTGCCTGGAGTGTCGGGATGGGCTACGGGGAAAAACTGTTTTTT. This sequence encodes CAWSVGMGYGEKLFF. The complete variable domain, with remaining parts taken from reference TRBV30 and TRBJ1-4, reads SQTIHQWPATLVQPVGSPLSLECTVEGTSNPNLYWYRQAAGRGLQLLFYSVGIGQISSEVPQNLSASRPQDRQFILSSKKLLLSDSGFYLCAWSVGMGYGEKLFFGSGTQLSVL.